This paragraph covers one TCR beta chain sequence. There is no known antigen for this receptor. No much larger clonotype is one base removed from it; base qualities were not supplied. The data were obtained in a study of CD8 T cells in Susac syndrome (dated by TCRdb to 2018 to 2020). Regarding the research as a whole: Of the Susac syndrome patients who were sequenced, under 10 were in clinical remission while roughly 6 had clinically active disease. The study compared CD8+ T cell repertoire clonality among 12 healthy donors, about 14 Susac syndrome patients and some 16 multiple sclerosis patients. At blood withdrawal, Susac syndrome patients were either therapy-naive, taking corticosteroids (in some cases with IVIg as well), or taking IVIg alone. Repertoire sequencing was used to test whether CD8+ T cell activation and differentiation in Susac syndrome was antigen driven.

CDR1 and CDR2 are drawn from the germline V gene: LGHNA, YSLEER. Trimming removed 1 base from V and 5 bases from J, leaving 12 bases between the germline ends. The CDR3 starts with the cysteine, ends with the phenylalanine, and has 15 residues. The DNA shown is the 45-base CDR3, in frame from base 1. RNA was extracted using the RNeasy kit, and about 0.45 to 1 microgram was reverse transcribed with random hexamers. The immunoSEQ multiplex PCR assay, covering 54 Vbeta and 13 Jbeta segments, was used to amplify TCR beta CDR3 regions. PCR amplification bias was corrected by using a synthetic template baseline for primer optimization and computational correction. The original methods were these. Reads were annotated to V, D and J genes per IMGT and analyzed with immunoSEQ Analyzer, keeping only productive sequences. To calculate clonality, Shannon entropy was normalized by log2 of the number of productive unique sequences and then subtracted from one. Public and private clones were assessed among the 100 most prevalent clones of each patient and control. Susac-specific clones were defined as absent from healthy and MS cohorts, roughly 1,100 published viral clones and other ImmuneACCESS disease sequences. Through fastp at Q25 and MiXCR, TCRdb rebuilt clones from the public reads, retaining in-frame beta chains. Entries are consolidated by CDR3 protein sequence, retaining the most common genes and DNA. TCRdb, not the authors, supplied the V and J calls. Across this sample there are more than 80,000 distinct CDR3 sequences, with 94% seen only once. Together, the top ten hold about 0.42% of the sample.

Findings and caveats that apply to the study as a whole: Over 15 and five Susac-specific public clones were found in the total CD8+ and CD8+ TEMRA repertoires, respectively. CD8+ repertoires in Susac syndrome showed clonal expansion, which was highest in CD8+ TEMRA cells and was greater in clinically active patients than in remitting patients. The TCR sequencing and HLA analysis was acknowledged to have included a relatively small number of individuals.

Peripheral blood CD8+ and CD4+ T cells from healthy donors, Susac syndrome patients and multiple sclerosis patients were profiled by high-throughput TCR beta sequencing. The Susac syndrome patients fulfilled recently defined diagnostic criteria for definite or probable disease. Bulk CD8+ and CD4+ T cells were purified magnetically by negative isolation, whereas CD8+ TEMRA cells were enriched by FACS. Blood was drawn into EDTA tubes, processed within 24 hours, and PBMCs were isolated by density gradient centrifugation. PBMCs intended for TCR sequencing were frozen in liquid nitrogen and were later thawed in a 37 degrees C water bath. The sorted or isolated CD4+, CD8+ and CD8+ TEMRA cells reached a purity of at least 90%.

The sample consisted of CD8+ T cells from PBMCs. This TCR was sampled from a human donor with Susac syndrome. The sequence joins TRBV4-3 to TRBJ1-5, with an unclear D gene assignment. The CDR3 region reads CASSQVREGDQPQHF. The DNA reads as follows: TGCGCCAGCAGCCAAGTTCGTGAGGGCGATCAGCCCCAGCATTTT.